Each of the 26 T cell receptor beta chains below was sequenced from the same sample in a study of blood T cell repertoires in COVID-19. The repertoire was sequenced with immunoSEQ multiplex PCR; TCRdb's copy has only in-frame clones and lacks some. Here the sample spans 180,000 or so clones, 81% being singletons. The sequenced sample consisted of peripheral blood. The source is a woman aged 40 to 50 with COVID-19, enrolled during active disease.

The chain links TRBV19 to TRBJ2-1; 10 bases agree with TRBD1. With 7 bases clipped from V and 8 bases from J, the junction kept 8 bases outside the gene matches. CDR1 is LNHDA and CDR2 is SQIVND in the germline V gene (reference sequence). This CDR3 comprises 14 residues. CDR3 sequence reads: CASKQDRGVDEQFF. In DNA, the CDR3 is TGTGCCAGTAAACAGGACAGGGGGGTCGATGAGCAGTTCTTC.

The chain's CDR3 is CASSYSLAGEETQYF. The CDR3 DNA follows: TGTGCCAGCAGTTACTCGCTTGCGGGAGAAGAGACCCAGTACTTC. The chain recombines TRBV6-6 with TRBJ2-5; 7 nucleotides align to TRBD2. V trimming: 0 bases; J trimming: 3 bases; junction bases outside the gene matches: 4. The CDR3 length is 15 residues. From germline, CDR1 is MNHNY and CDR2 SVGAGI (reference sequence).

This chain uses TRBV2 with TRBJ1-2; D gene uncertain. The V gene's germline CDR1 is SNHLY and CDR2 FYNNEI. V was trimmed by 8 bases and J by 7 bases, leaving 14 bases between them. The CDR3 contains 12 residues. CDR3 DNA sequence: TGTGCCAGCCTTGCGAATTCCGGTGGCTACACCTTC. Amino acids: CASLANSGGYTF. Full variable domain (outside the CDR3, taken from reference TRBV2 and TRBJ1-2): EPEVTQTPSHQVTQMGQEVILRCVPISNHLYFYWYRQILGQKVEFLVSFYNNEISEKSEIFDDQFSVERPDGSNFTLKIRSTKLEDSAMYFCASLANSGGYTFGSGTRLTVV.

This chain links TRBV12-3 or TRBV12-4 with TRBJ2-3; D is unresolved. There are 13 residues in the CDR3. Trimming shortened V by 5 bases and J by 2 bases, and 8 bases separated the two germline ends. The CDR3 region is CASSSVLTDTQYF. The CDR3 DNA follows: TGTGCCAGCAGTAGCGTCCTCACAGATACGCAGTATTTT.

This chain uses TRBV7-8 with TRBJ2-1, with 10 positions matching TRBD2. Germline lookup yields CDR1 SGHVS and CDR2 FQNEAQ. V was pared by 1 base and J by 4 bases, with 7 bases of the junction left unmatched. The length of the CDR3 is 17 residues. CDR3 sequence: CASSLGLGLAIYNEQFF. As DNA, the CDR3 is TGTGCCAGCAGCTTAGGACTGGGACTAGCGATTTACAATGAGCAGTTCTTC.

The CDR3 sequence is CASSPTSAEAYNEQFF. DNA of the CDR3: TGTGCCAGCAGCCCTACTAGCGCGGAGGCCTACAATGAGCAGTTCTTC. This chain uses TRBV27 with TRBJ2-1; 7 bases match TRBD2. In germline, CDR1 is MNHEY, CDR2 SMNVEV (reference sequence). The ends lost 6 bases at V and 2 bases at J; junction bases unmatched: 10. There are 16 residues in the CDR3.

The V gene is TRBV3-1 (or the pseudogene TRBV3-2), the J gene TRBJ1-1, with unresolved D. CDR3 length: 16 amino acids. Trimming pared 1 base from V and 7 bases from J, leaving 19 bases between. The V gene's germline CDR1 is LGHDT and CDR2 YNNKEL (reference sequence). The CDR3: CASSQAPVALAGEAFF. Written as DNA, the CDR3 is TGTGCCAGCAGCCAAGCCCCGGTGGCACTGGCGGGTGAAGCTTTCTTT.

This clone was counted a single time. CDR3 DNA: TGTGCCAGTAGTCAGGGGGCAGCGGTTAACTACGAGCAGTACGTC. It yields the protein CASSQGAAVNYEQYV. V and J are TRBV19 and TRBJ2-7; 8 bases are a match to TRBD1. In germline, CDR1 is LNHDA, CDR2 SQIVND (reference sequence). The CDR3 is made up of 15 amino acids. The V and J ends lost 5 bases and 3 bases, in that order; junction bases with no gene match: 9.

The chain carries TRBV12-3 or TRBV12-4 and TRBJ1-1, with D perhaps TRBD1 (5 bases). The V end was cut by 8 bases, the J end by 4 bases, with 14 bases between. The CDR3 covers 13 residues. As DNA, the CDR3 is TGTGCCAGCGTTCCGACAGTGGGCACTGAAGCTTTCTTT. It encodes CASVPTVGTEAFF.

This chain joins TRBV2 and TRBJ2-5; tentatively, D is TRBD2 (5 bases). Germline CDR1 reads SNHLY; CDR2 reads FYNNEI. V shed 7 bases and J shed 4 bases, with 10 bases lying between them. CDR3 length: 12 amino acids. CDR3 sequence reads: CASTGGLETQYF. In DNA form, the CDR3 reads TGTGCCAGCACCGGAGGTCTAGAGACCCAGTACTTC.

This clone has only a few counts. CDR3 amino acids: CASSPGLAGLGELFF. The CDR3 DNA reads TGTGCCAGCTCCCCGGGACTAGCGGGTCTCGGGGAGCTGTTTTTT. This sequence joins TRBV19 and TRBJ2-2; 12 bases are shared with TRBD2. J was trimmed by 7 bases and V by 9 bases; bases with no gene match: 9. Germline CDR1 is LNHDA and CDR2 is SQIVND (reference sequence). The CDR3 totals 15 residues.

V and J are TRBV6-6 and TRBJ2-4; D is possibly TRBD2 (5 bases). Germline-derived CDR1 and CDR2 are MNHNY and SVGAGI (reference sequence). The CDR3 is made up of 11 amino acids. V was shortened by 5 bases and J by 12 bases, with 11 bases between the two germline ends. The CDR3 DNA follows: TGTGCCAGCAGTCAAGGACTCCCTCAGTACTTC. Amino acid sequence: CASSQGLPQYF.

CDR3 coding DNA: TGTGCCAGCAGCTCAACAGGTTCTAATGAAAAACTGTTTTTT. It specifies CASSSTGSNEKLFF. The J gene is TRBJ1-4, the V gene TRBV7-9, with D perhaps TRBD1 (5 bases). The V end lost 4 bases, the J end lost 3 bases, and 9 bases lay between the germline ends. The CDR3 extends over 14 amino acids. Germline V CDR1 and CDR2: SEHNR, FQNEAQ (reference sequence).

The chain links TRBV23-1 to TRBJ2-2; D might be TRBD2 (6 bases). TRBV23-1 is flagged as an ORF with uncertain function. CDR3 length: 15 amino acids. V was shortened by 5 bases and J by 7 bases, with 17 bases between the two germline ends. DNA of the CDR3: TGCGCCAGCAGTACCCGGGAACCGGGGGACGGGGAGCTGTTTTTT. It translates to CASSTREPGDGELFF.

The chain recombines TRBV6-1 with TRBJ1-3; D ambiguous. Trimming took off 3 bases at V and 0 bases at J, with 9 bases between the two ends. CDR1 MNHNS and CDR2 SASEGT come from the germline V gene. The CDR3 has 15 amino acids. CDR3 amino acids: CASSENTFSGNTIYF. Written as DNA, the CDR3 is TGTGCCAGCAGTGAGAACACCTTCTCTGGAAACACCATATATTTT.

The chain couples TRBV19 to TRBJ2-2; D is uncertain. The CDR3 runs to 14 residues. Per germline, CDR1 LNHDA and CDR2 SQIVND (reference sequence). With 4 bases removed from V and 0 bases from J, the gap between germline ends came to 6 bases. The CDR3, as DNA: TGTGCCAGTAGTACGGTTCCGAACACCGGGGAGCTGTTTTTT. Amino acid sequence: CASSTVPNTGELFF.

V and J are TRBV2 and TRBJ2-7; no reliable D call. The V end was cut by 5 bases, the J end by 4 bases, with 6 bases between. CDR1 and CDR2 (germline): SNHLY, FYNNEI. The CDR3 runs to 11 residues. For the CDR3, the DNA is TGTGCCAGCAGTCCCCATTACGAGCAGTACGTC. Its protein is CASSPHYEQYV.

The J gene is TRBJ1-4, the V gene TRBV27, with D uncertain. The germline CDR1 and CDR2 sequences are MNHEY and SMNVEV (reference sequence). V lost 9 bases, J lost 8 bases, and 16 bases lay in between. This CDR3 has 13 amino acids. The CDR3 spells CASKRSAGEKLFF. The CDR3 DNA follows: TGTGCCAGTAAACGGAGTGCTGGCGAAAAACTGTTTTTT.

CDR3 in DNA: TGTGCCAGCAGCATAATTACAACCACAGGGATCTCCTACGAGCAGTACTTC. Translated, it gives CASSIITTTGISYEQYF. This chain connects TRBV7-8 to TRBJ2-7, with D perhaps matching TRBD1 (6 bases). CDR1 and CDR2 (germline): SGHVS, FQNEAQ. This CDR3 has 17 amino acids. The V end lost 5 bases, the J end lost 0 bases, and 20 bases lay between the germline ends.

The chain uses TRBV11-2 and TRBJ1-6; D not certain. Germline CDR1 and CDR2: SGHAT and FQNNGV. The CDR3 runs 14 residues. Trimming removed 2 bases from V and 5 bases from J, with 7 bases in between. CDR3 DNA: TGTGCCAGCAGCTTAATCTATAATAATTCACCCCTCCACTTT. It is translated as CASSLIYNNSPLHF.

V is TRBV7-9 and J is TRBJ2-3; tentatively, D is TRBD2 (5 bases). The V and J ends lost 2 bases and 2 bases respectively, with 20 bases between them. The CDR3 covers 18 residues. Germline-derived CDR1 and CDR2 are SEHNR and FQNEAQ (reference sequence). This CDR3 is CASSLFQRLLKNTDTQYF. CDR3 in DNA: TGTGCCAGCAGCTTATTCCAGCGGCTCTTGAAAAACACAGATACGCAGTATTTT.

This chain uses TRBV2 with TRBJ2-1; TRBD1 matches 8 bases. The CDR3 has 14 residues. The junction had 4 bases not matched to a gene; V was cut back by 8 bases and J by 1 base. CDR1 and CDR2 from the germline V gene are SNHLY and FYNNEI. CDR3 in amino acids: CASHRDRSYNEQFF. CDR3 sequence (DNA): TGTGCCAGCCACCGGGACAGGTCCTACAATGAGCAGTTCTTC.

This clone was seen once. The chain uses TRBV7-6 and TRBJ1-2, with D unresolved. The germline CDR1 and CDR2 sequences are SGHVS and FNYEAQ. The CDR3 consists of 15 residues. The V end lost 5 bases, the J end lost 6 bases, and 19 bases lay between the germline ends. The CDR3 loop is CASSLMGRDDDGYTF. The CDR3 coding sequence is TGTGCCAGCAGCCTTATGGGCAGAGATGACGATGGCTACACCTTC.

This clone was counted once. The chain is built from TRBV7-9 and TRBJ1-4, with a weak D call TRBD1 (6 bases). The germline CDR1 and CDR2 sequences are SEHNR and FQNEAQ (reference sequence). The CDR3 consists of 14 residues. Trimming cost V 6 bases and J 0 bases, with 8 bases left between them. CDR3 amino acids: CASRGGPTNEKLFF. The CDR3 DNA sequence: TGTGCCAGCAGGGGGGGGCCAACTAATGAAAAACTGTTTTTT.

On this clone itself: Other DNA sequences in the same sample also yield this CDR3. The chain links TRBV12-3 or TRBV12-4 to TRBJ1-2; the match to TRBD1 covers 8 bases. The CDR3 runs to 13 residues. V was clipped by 5 bases and J by 4 bases; unmatched bases: 3. CDR3 coding DNA: TGTGCCAGCAGTCCAACAGGGGGCTATGGCTACACCTTC. This codes for CASSPTGGYGYTF.

The J gene is TRBJ2-1, the V gene TRBV13, with D perhaps matching TRBD2 (6 bases). The CDR3 runs to 15 residues. V was pared by 5 bases and J by 7 bases, with 18 bases between. Germline V CDR1 and CDR2: PRHDT, FYEKMQ (reference sequence). The CDR3 protein is CASSLTGEETNEQFF. The CDR3 DNA follows: TGTGCCAGCAGCCTAACCGGGGAGGAAACGAATGAGCAGTTCTTC.